This T cell receptor (beta chain) is from a study of glioma-infiltrating T cells. Germline CDR1 reads DFQATT; CDR2 reads SNEGSKA (reference sequence). V lost 1 base and J lost 5; bases outside the gene matches: 10. The CDR3 sequence is 15 residues long. This clonotype was observed many times. TCR alpha and beta CDR3 regions were amplified from RNA using iRepertoire nested multiplex PCR. TCRdb itself ran the multiplex PCR reads through MiXCR, one entry per CDR3 protein. The sample contains tens of thousands of distinct CDR3 sequences, under 30% of which appear only once. The sequencing sample was made of glioma tissue, nonneoplastic brain tissue, or PBMCs (not recorded which). The sequence derives from a human donor with low-grade glioma or glioblastoma, undergoing nonglioma brain surgery, or in good health (not recorded which). The V and J genes are TRBV20-1 and TRBJ2-5; TRBD1 aligns across 7 bases. CDR3 in DNA: TGCAGTGCTAGAGGGGGACAGACCCGGCGGGAGACCCAGTACTTC. It translates to CSARGGQTRRETQYF.